Sequencing of this TCR beta chain was carried out in a study of T cells in localized non-small cell lung cancer. Some clones are missing from TCRdb's copy, which holds only in-frame ones; the method was immunoSEQ multiplex PCR. Of some 130,000 clones in the sample, more than 80% were seen once. The CDR3 length is 15 residues. Trimming cost V 1 base and J 5 bases; bases outside gene matches: 4. The V gene's germline CDR1 is MGHRA and CDR2 YSYEKL. Study-level results: In uninvolved adjacent lung, T cell clonality reached its highest value, exceeding tumor.

As regards this clone: Its antigen is currently unknown.

The rearrangement links TRBV4-1 to TRBJ2-5; 10 bases agree with TRBD2. The input for sequencing was peripheral blood, taken before any cancer treatment. The receptor comes from a female donor over 55 with stage I lung adenocarcinoma. CDR3 sequence: CASSQGGTSAETQYF. CDR3 bases: TGCGCCAGCAGCCAAGGGGGGACTAGCGCGGAGACCCAGTACTTC.